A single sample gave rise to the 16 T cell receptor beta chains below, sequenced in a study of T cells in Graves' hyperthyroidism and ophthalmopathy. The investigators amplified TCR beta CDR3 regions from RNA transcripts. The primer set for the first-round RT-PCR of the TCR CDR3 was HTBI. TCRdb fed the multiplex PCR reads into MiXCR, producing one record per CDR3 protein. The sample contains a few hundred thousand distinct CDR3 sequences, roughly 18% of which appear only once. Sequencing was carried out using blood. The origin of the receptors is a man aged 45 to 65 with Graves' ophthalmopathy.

CDR3 coding DNA: TGTGCCACCAGTGATACCCTACGTGAGCAGTTCTTC. Translation: CATSDTLREQFF. The chain has TRBV24-1 and TRBJ2-1; D unclear. There are 12 residues in the CDR3. V was cut by 3 bases and J by 9 bases, with 8 bases left in between. Germline CDR1 KGHDR, CDR2 SFDVKD.

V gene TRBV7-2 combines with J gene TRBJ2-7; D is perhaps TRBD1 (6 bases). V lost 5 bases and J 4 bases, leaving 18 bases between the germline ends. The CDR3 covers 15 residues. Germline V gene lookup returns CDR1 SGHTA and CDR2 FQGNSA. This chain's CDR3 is CASSLALGAEYEQYF. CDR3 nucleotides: TGTGCCAGCAGCCTGGCTTTGGGGGCGGAGTACGAGCAGTACTTC. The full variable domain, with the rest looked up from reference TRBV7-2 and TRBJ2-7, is GAGVSQSPSNKVTEKGKDVELRCDPISGHTALYWYRQSLGQGLEFLIYFQGNSAPDKSGLPSDRFSAERTGGSVSTLTIQRTQQEDSAVYLCASSLALGAEYEQYFGPGTRLTVT.

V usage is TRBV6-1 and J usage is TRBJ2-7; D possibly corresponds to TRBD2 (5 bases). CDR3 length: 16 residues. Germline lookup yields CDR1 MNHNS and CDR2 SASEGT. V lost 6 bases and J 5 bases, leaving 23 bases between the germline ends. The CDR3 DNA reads TGTGCCAGCAGCCCCGTCGGACTTTCGCTTTCTCACGAGCAGTACTTC. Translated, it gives CASSPVGLSLSHEQYF.

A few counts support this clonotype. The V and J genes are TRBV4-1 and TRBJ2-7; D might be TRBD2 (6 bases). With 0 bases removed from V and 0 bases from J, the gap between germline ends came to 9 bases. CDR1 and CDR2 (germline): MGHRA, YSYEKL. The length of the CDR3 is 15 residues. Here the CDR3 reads CASSQDLTSSYEQYF. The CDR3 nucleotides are TGCGCCAGCAGCCAAGATTTGACTAGCTCCTACGAGCAGTACTTC.

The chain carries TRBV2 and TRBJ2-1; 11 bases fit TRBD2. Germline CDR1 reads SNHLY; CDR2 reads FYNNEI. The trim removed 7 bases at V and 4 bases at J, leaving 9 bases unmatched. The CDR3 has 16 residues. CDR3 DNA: TGTGCCAGCACCCTTCTGACTAGCGGGAAATACAATGAGCAGTTCTTC. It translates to CASTLLTSGKYNEQFF.

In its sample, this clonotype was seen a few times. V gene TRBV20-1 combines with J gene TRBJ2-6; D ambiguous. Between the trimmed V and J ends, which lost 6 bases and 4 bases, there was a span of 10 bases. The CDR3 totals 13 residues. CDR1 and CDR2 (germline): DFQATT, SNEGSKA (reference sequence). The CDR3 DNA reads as TGCAGTGCCCCCCCCCCCGGGGCCAACGTCCTGACTTTC. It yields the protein CSAPPPGANVLTF.

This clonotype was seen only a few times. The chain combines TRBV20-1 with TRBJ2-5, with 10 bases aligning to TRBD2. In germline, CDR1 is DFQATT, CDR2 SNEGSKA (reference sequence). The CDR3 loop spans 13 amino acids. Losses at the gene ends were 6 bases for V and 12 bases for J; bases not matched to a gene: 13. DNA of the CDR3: TGCAGTGCCCTCCAGGGGATGCTAGCGGGGGAGTACTTC. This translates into CSALQGMLAGEYF.

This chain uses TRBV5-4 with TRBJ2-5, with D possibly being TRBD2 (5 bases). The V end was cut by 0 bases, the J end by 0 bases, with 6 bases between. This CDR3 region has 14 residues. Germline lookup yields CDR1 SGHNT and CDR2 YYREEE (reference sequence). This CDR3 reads CASSLADYQETQYF. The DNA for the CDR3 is TGTGCCAGCAGCTTGGCGGACTACCAAGAGACCCAGTACTTC.

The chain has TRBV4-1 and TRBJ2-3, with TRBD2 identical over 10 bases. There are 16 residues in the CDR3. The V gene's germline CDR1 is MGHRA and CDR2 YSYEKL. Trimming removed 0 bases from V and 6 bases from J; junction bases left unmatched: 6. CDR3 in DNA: TGCGCCAGCAGCCAAGAAGTAGCGGGAGGTGTGGATACGCAGTATTTT. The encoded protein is CASSQEVAGGVDTQYF.

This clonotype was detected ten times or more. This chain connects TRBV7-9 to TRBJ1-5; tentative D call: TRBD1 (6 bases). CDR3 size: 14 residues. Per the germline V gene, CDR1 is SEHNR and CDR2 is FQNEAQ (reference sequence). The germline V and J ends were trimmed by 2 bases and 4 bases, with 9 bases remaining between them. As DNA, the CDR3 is TGTGCCAGCAGCTTAACAGGGAGTAATCAGCCCCAGCATTTT. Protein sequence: CASSLTGSNQPQHF.

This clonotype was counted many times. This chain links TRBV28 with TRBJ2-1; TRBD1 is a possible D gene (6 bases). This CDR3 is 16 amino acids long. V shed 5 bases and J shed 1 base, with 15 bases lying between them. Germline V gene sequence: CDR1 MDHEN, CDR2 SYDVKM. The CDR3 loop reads CASSPPGQNSYNEQFF. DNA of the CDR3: TGTGCCAGCAGTCCGCCTGGACAGAATTCCTACAATGAGCAGTTCTTC.

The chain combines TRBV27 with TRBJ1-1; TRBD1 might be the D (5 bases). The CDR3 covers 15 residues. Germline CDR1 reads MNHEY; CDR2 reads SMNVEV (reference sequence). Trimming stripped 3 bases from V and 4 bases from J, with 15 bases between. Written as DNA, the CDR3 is TGTGCCAGCAGTTTGCCCGGGGGGGGGGTCACTGAAGCTTTCTTT. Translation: CASSLPGGGVTEAFF.

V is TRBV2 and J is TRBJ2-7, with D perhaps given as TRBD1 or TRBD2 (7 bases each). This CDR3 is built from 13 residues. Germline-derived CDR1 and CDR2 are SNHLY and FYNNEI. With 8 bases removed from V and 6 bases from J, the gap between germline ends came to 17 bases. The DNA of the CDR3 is TGTGCCAGCGCCCCAGACAGGGAGGGCGAGCAGTACTTC. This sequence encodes CASAPDREGEQYF.

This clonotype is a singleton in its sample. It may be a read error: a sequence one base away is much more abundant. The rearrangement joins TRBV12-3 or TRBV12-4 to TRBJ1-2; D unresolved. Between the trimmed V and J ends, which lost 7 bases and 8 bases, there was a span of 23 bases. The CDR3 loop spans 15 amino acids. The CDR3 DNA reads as TGTGCCAGCAAGGAGGAAGGGCCGGTGCGGCTCGGCTACACCTTC. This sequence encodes CASKEEGPVRLGYTF.

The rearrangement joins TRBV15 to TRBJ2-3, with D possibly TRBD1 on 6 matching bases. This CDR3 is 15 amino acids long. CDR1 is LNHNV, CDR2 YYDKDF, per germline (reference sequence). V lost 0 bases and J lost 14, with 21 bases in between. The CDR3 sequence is CATSRDAGLTRQVYF. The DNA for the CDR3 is TGTGCCACCAGCAGAGATGCCGGGCTAACGAGACAGGTGTATTTT.

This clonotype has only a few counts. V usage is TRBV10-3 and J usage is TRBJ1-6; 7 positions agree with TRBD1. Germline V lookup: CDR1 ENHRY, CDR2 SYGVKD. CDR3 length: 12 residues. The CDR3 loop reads CATGTAGSPLHF. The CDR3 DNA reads TGTGCTACGGGGACAGCGGGTTCACCCCTCCACTTT.